The source of this TCR beta chain is a study of shared clonotypes between healthy human individuals. Study overall: CD4 naive and memory got three plates each, CD8 naive two, CD8 memory one.

CD8 cells regarded as naive lacked CD45RO, were positively chosen for CCR7, and omitted terminally differentiated effector memory CD45RA+ cells. Repertoires were generated with immunoSEQ multiplex PCR, while TCRdb's copy carries only in-frame clones and drops some. This table holds approximately 1.9 million clones, approximately 92% found once. CDR1 is MNHEY and CDR2 is SMNVEV in the germline V gene (reference sequence). V was pared by 5 bases and J by 5 bases, with 18 bases between. CDR3 length: 15 residues. This chain connects TRBV27 to TRBJ1-1; possibly TRBD1 for D (6 bases). Sample: naive CD8+ T cells from PBMCs. This sequence originates from a man aged 18 to 30 in good health. Some clones in this sample may be carry-over from other donors' samples. The CDR3, as DNA: TGTGCCAGCAGTCGGGGACTGAGGGGGGGAACTGAAGCTTTCTTT. Residues: CASSRGLRGGTEAFF.